These T cell receptor beta chains were read from a single sample in a study of cytomegalovirus exposure and HLA in healthy donors. This table comes from immunoSEQ multiplex PCR, and its TCRdb copy is limited to in-frame clones, with some not included. The sample includes roughly 150,000 clones, about two thirds seen only once; the top ten take roughly 2%. Sample: PBMCs. These receptors all come from a woman aged 55-75 years in good health and CMV-seropositive. The CDR3 runs from the conserved cysteine through the conserved F or W. D genes are given only for firm matches. Rows may omit the clone size; those that give it use once, few, many or a size class.

cdr3_aa cdr3_nt v_call d_call clone_size j_call cdr3_length
CASSLGPGLAGYEQYF TGTGCCAGCAGCTTGGGACCGGGACTAGCGGGATACGAGCAGTACTTC TRBV5-5 TRBD2 NA TRBJ2-7 16
CAISPGTATYNEQFF TGTGCCATCAGTCCCGGGACAGCAACCTACAATGAGCAGTTCTTC TRBV10-3 TRBD1 few TRBJ2-1 15
CAIRESGTAYNEQFF TGTGCCATCAGAGAGTCCGGGACTGCCTACAATGAGCAGTTCTTC TRBV10-3 NA NA TRBJ2-1 15
CASSLAQGWTNEKLFF TGTGCCAGCAGTTTAGCACAGGGCTGGACTAATGAAAAACTGTTTTTT TRBV28 NA few TRBJ1-4 16
CASRVYWAGNTEAFF TGTGCCAGTAGAGTATATTGGGCGGGGAACACTGAAGCTTTCTTT TRBV19 NA few TRBJ1-1 15
CARSPRDFYEQYF TGTGCCAGAAGCCCCAGGGACTTCTACGAGCAGTACTTC TRBV5-3 NA NA TRBJ2-7 13
CASSPRLADYNEQFF TGTGCCAGCAGCCCCCGACTAGCGGACTACAATGAGCAGTTCTTC TRBV9 TRBD2 NA TRBJ2-1 15
CASSTTGAPINQPQHF TGTGCCAGTAGTACCACAGGGGCACCCATCAATCAGCCCCAGCATTTT TRBV19 TRBD1 NA TRBJ1-5 16
CASSYGGELDTEAFF TGTGCCAGCAGTTATGGAGGCGAACTTGACACTGAAGCTTTCTTT TRBV6-5 NA NA TRBJ1-1 15
CAIRTGAVSYEQYF TGTGCCATCAGGACAGGGGCTGTCTCCTACGAGCAGTACTTC TRBV10-3 TRBD1 once TRBJ2-7 14
CASRPKYGRLAGGPRETQYF TGTGCCAGTAGACCAAAATATGGAAGACTAGCGGGAGGGCCGCGGGAGACCCAGTACTTC TRBV19 TRBD2 NA TRBJ2-5 20
CASSLGTGTQETQYF TGTGCCAGCAGCTTAGGGACAGGTACCCAAGAGACCCAGTACTTC TRBV7-9 TRBD1 once TRBJ2-5 15
CASTGTSGRPSTDTQYF TGTGCCAGCACCGGGACTAGCGGGAGACCTAGCACAGATACGCAGTATTTT TRBV2 TRBD2 NA TRBJ2-3 17
CASSSGGGGEQYF TGTGCCAGCAGCTCTGGCGGGGGGGGCGAGCAGTACTTC TRBV7-6 TRBD2 NA TRBJ2-7 13
CASSLAGQGTDTQYF TGCGCCAGCAGCTTGGCGGGACAGGGGACAGATACGCAGTATTTT TRBV5-1 TRBD1 NA TRBJ2-3 15
CASSLGLGREEAEAFF TGCGCCAGCAGCTTGGGTCTGGGCAGGGAGGAAGCTGAAGCTTTCTTT TRBV5-1 NA NA TRBJ1-1 16
CASSLAGTGGLDEQYF TGTGCCAGCAGCTTAGCGGGGACAGGGGGCCTGGACGAGCAGTACTTC TRBV7-9 TRBD1 NA TRBJ2-7 16
CASSGQGMTKNIQYF TGTGCCAGCAGTGGACAGGGGATGACCAAAAACATTCAGTACTTC TRBV6-1 TRBD1 few TRBJ2-4 15
CASSLSHRSYNEQFF TGTGCCAGCAGCTTGTCTCACAGATCCTACAATGAGCAGTTCTTC TRBV5-6 NA NA TRBJ2-1 15
CASSSRGEQYF TGTGCCAGCAGTAGTAGGGGCGAGCAGTACTTC TRBV25-1 NA NA TRBJ2-7 11
CASSPKGQEYQETQYF TGTGCCAGCAGCCCTAAGGGACAAGAGTACCAAGAGACCCAGTACTTC TRBV4-2 NA NA TRBJ2-5 16
CASSYSGGATEQYF TGTGCCAGCAGTTACTCGGGGGGGGCTACAGAGCAGTACTTC TRBV6-6 NA NA TRBJ2-7 14
CASSLSGQGAETQYF TGCGCCAGCAGCTTGTCGGGACAGGGGGCCGAGACCCAGTACTTC TRBV5-1 TRBD1 NA TRBJ2-5 15
CASSLAVEAEAFF TGCGCCAGCAGCTTGGCCGTAGAGGCTGAAGCTTTCTTT TRBV5-1 NA NA TRBJ1-1 13
CASSIDGSSGNTIYF TGTGCCAGTAGTATAGATGGCAGCTCTGGAAACACCATATATTTT TRBV19 NA once TRBJ1-3 15
CASSFGTSGVNEQFF TGTGCCAGCAGCTTCGGGACTAGCGGGGTCAATGAGCAGTTCTTC TRBV25-1 TRBD2 NA TRBJ2-1 15
CASSLGQAASANYGYTF TGTGCCAGCAGTTTAGGACAGGCGGCGTCAGCTAACTATGGCTACACCTTC TRBV28 TRBD1 NA TRBJ1-2 17
CASSLNKNTEAFF TGTGCCAGCAGCCTAAATAAGAACACTGAAGCTTTCTTT TRBV7-7 NA NA TRBJ1-1 13
CAGPPGLEGGEQFF TGTGCCGGTCCCCCGGGACTAGAGGGGGGAGAGCAGTTCTTC TRBV6-5 TRBD2 few TRBJ2-1 14
CASSSGTGGFYEQFF TGTGCCAGCAGCTCCGGGACAGGGGGTTTCTATGAGCAGTTCTTC TRBV28 TRBD1 NA TRBJ2-1 15
CASRSRDRGADTQYF TGTGCCAGCCGGTCGAGGGACAGGGGAGCAGATACGCAGTATTTT TRBV6-5 TRBD1 NA TRBJ2-3 15
CASSPGQRTYGYTF TGTGCCAGCAGCCCAGGACAGCGAACCTATGGCTACACCTTC TRBV5-5 NA NA TRBJ1-2 14
CASSEAGRNQPQHF TGTGCCAGCAGTGAAGCGGGGCGCAATCAGCCCCAGCATTTT TRBV6-1 NA NA TRBJ1-5 14
CATSSTGEYGYTF TGTGCCACCAGCAGCACAGGGGAGTATGGCTACACCTTC TRBV15 TRBD1 once TRBJ1-2 13
CASSRLDRNEKLFF TGTGCCAGCAGCCGATTGGACAGGAATGAAAAACTGTTTTTT TRBV9 TRBD1 once TRBJ1-4 14
CASSLGQGSEKLFF TGCGCCAGCAGCCTCGGACAGGGTAGTGAAAAACTGTTTTTT TRBV5-1 TRBD1 NA TRBJ1-4 14
CASSLSGTGDTGELFF TGTGCCAGCAGCTTAAGTGGAACAGGCGACACCGGGGAGCTGTTTTTT TRBV11-3 NA NA TRBJ2-2 16
CSVEAGNGYTF TGCAGCGTTGAAGCAGGTAATGGCTACACCTTC TRBV29-1 NA once TRBJ1-2 11